The 13 T cell receptor beta chains below come from one sample, sequenced in a study of blood T cell repertoires in COVID-19. Some clones are missing from TCRdb's copy, which holds only in-frame ones; the method was immunoSEQ multiplex PCR. Among about 140,000 clones listed, roughly 89% were seen once. The sequencing sample was made of peripheral blood. Every receptor here comes from a young man with COVID-19, enrolled during active disease.

Only one count was recorded for this clone. The V call is TRBV12-3 or TRBV12-4, the J call TRBJ2-7; D call uncertain. The CDR3 contains 11 residues. Between the trimmed V and J ends, which lost 3 bases and 5 bases, there was a span of 5 bases. This CDR3 reads CASSLRNEQYF. The CDR3 DNA is TGTGCCAGCAGTTTGAGGAACGAGCAGTACTTC.

The rearrangement uses TRBV7-9 and TRBJ2-7; D unclear. The CDR3 contains 14 residues. V was shortened by 4 bases and J by 2 bases, with 12 bases between the two germline ends. The germline CDR1 and CDR2 sequences are SEHNR and FQNEAQ (reference sequence). CDR3 sequence reads: CASSSRLLAYEQYF. CDR3 sequence (DNA): TGTGCCAGCAGCTCTCGACTTCTCGCCTACGAGCAGTACTTC.

The chain combines TRBV19 with TRBJ2-7; 7 nucleotides line up with TRBD1. CDR3 length: 14 amino acids. CDR1 LNHDA and CDR2 SQIVND come from the germline V gene (reference sequence). With 4 bases clipped from V and 3 bases from J, the junction kept 6 bases outside the gene matches. CDR3 nucleotides: TGTGCCAGTAGTACCAGACAGGGATTCTACGAGCAGTACTTC. This gives the protein CASSTRQGFYEQYF.

This sequence joins TRBV9 and TRBJ2-1; 15 bases fit TRBD2. Trimming took 3 bases from V and 5 from J; bases not matched to a gene: 9. CDR1 is SGDLS, CDR2 YYNGEE, per germline. The CDR3 totals 18 residues. The CDR3 DNA follows: TGTGCCAGCAGCGCCCCTGCCGGGACTAGCGGGAGGCACAATGAGCAGTTCTTC. Residues: CASSAPAGTSGRHNEQFF.

The chain couples TRBV25-1 to TRBJ2-3; D possibly corresponds to TRBD2 (6 bases). This CDR3 comprises 17 residues. CDR1 and CDR2 from the germline V gene are MGHDK and SYGVNS. V was cut by 4 bases and J by 0 bases, with 17 bases left in between. The DNA of the CDR3 is TGTGCCAGCAGTGGAAATAGCGGAACGGCTAGCACAGATACGCAGTATTTT. Translated: CASSGNSGTASTDTQYF.

The chain uses TRBV10-2 and TRBJ1-6, with D perhaps TRBD1 (6 bases). Trimming shortened V by 6 bases and J by 9 bases, and 18 bases separated the two germline ends. The length of the CDR3 is 15 residues. Germline V gene sequence: CDR1 WSHSY, CDR2 SAAADI. CDR3 coding DNA: TGCGCCAGCAGGAGCACCGGACAGTCTCCTTCACCCCTCCACTTT. It specifies CASRSTGQSPSPLHF.

V usage is TRBV6-5 and J usage is TRBJ1-2; possible D gene TRBD1, 6 bases. V lost 10 bases to trimming and J lost 5 bases, with 23 bases between them. Germline V lookup: CDR1 MNHEY, CDR2 SVGAGI. The length of the CDR3 is 15 residues. CDR3 nucleotides: TGTGCCACCTCAGGGGCCCAGGGGTTTTTGTATGGCTACACCTTC. This translates into CATSGAQGFLYGYTF.

V and J are TRBV11-3 and TRBJ2-2; D gene ambiguous. Germline V gene data show CDR1 as SGHNT and CDR2 as YENEEA. The V gene lost 3 bases and the J gene lost 6 bases, with 5 bases spanning the gap. This CDR3 contains 12 residues. The chain's CDR3 is CASSFSSGELFF. The CDR3, as DNA: TGTGCCAGCAGCTTCTCTTCCGGGGAGCTGTTTTTT.

This clone was detected once. This chain joins TRBV19 and TRBJ2-7; D might be TRBD1 (6 bases). V shed 5 bases and J shed 0 bases, with 14 bases lying between them. Germline CDR1 and CDR2: LNHDA and SQIVND (reference sequence). This CDR3 has 15 residues. In DNA form, the CDR3 reads TGTGCCAGTAGTCCCAGGACAGCCCCCTCCTACGAGCAGTACTTC. The encoded protein is CASSPRTAPSYEQYF.

The rearrangement uses TRBV20-1 and TRBJ1-1; the match to TRBD1 covers 7 bases. Germline trimming cut 5 bases from V and 7 bases from J; bases unmatched to any gene: 4. Germline loops: CDR1 DFQATT, CDR2 SNEGSKA (reference sequence). CDR3 length: 11 amino acids. This chain's CDR3 is CSAPRQGEAFF. The CDR3 bases are TGCAGTGCTCCTCGACAGGGTGAAGCTTTCTTT.

The CDR3 sequence: CASSPDRAESTDTQYF. As DNA, the CDR3 is TGTGCCAGCAGTCCTGACAGGGCGGAGAGCACAGATACGCAGTATTTT. This chain uses TRBV6-6 with TRBJ2-3, with 7 bases that match TRBD1. Germline trimming cut 5 bases from V and 0 bases from J; bases unmatched to any gene: 8. Germline CDR1 is MNHNY and CDR2 is SVGAGI (reference sequence). The CDR3 runs to 16 residues.

The chain is built from TRBV19 and TRBJ2-4, with D unclear. This CDR3 spans 14 amino acids. Trimming removed 5 bases at V and 5 bases at J, with 13 bases between. Germline V gives CDR1 LNHDA, CDR2 SQIVND (reference sequence). CDR3 in DNA: TGTGCCAGTAGTCGCGCGACTGTGGAAAACATTCAGTACTTC. Residues: CASSRATVENIQYF. Based on the CDR3 plus reference TRBV19 and TRBJ2-4, the full variable domain is DGGITQSPKYLFRKEGQNVTLSCEQNLNHDAMYWYRQDPGQGLRLIYYSQIVNDFQKGDIAEGYSVSREKKESFPLTVTSAQKNPTAFYLCASSRATVENIQYFGAGTRLSVL.

This clone was recorded only once. This sequence joins TRBV19 and TRBJ2-1, with D possibly TRBD1 on 6 matching bases. Germline CDR1 LNHDA, CDR2 SQIVND (reference sequence). The CDR3 consists of 15 residues. Trimming left V 5 bases short and J 4 bases short, with 15 bases between. The CDR3: CASSRSQGLYNEQFF. CDR3 DNA: TGTGCCAGTAGTCGATCGCAGGGGCTATACAATGAGCAGTTCTTC.